What follows is one T cell receptor (beta chain) and its context. Its antigen is currently unknown. The source of the sample is a study of OX40 agonist ivuxolimab in advanced cancers. The wider study: The diagnoses of dose-escalation patients were hepatocellular carcinoma, melanoma, renal cell or head and neck cancer.

Overall study results and limits: Antigen specificity remained undetermined for the expanded peripheral T cells. At doses 0.1 to 3.0 mg/kg, CD4+ and CD8+ clones expanded. On average, a greater number of expanded clones characterised CD8+ T cells relative to CD4+.

Assay used: immunoSEQ multiplex PCR; TCRdb lists only in-frame clones, some missing. This table has some 60,000 clones, about 89% appearing once. The material sequenced was CD4+ or CD8+ T cells sorted from blood, taken in a trial of the OX40 agonist ivuxolimab. The origin of this receptor is an adult with an advanced solid tumor such as melanoma, head and neck, liver or kidney cancer.

CDR3 protein: CASSLGINTEAFF. CDR3 nucleotide sequence: TGTGCCAGCAGCTTAGGCATCAACACTGAAGCTTTCTTT. The chain employs TRBV7-7 and TRBJ1-1; no reliable D call. V dropped 1 base and J dropped 2 bases, with 5 bases sitting between them. Germline V CDR1 and CDR2: SSHAT, FNYEAQ (reference sequence). This CDR3 contains 13 residues.